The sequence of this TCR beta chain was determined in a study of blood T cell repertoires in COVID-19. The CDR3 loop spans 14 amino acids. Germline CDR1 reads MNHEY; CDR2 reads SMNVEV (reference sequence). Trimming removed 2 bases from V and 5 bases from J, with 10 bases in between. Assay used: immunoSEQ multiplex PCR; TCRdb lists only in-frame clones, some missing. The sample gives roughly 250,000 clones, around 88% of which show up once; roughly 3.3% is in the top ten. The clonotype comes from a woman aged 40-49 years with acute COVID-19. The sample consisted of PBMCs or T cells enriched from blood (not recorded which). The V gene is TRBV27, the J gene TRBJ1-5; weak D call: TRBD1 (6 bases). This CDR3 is CASSLVQGYQPQHF. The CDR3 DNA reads TGTGCCAGCAGTTTAGTACAGGGCTATCAGCCCCAGCATTTT.